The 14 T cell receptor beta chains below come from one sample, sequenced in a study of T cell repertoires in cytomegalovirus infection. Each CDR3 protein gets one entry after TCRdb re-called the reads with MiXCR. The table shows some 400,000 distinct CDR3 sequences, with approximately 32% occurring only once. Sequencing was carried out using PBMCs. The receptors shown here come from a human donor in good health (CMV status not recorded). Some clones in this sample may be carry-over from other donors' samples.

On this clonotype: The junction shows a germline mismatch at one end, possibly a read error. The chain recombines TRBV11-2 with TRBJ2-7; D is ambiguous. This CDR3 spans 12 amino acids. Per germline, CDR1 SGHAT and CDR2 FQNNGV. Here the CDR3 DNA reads TGTGCCAACAGCTTAGATTGGGACGAGCAGTACTTC. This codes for CANSLDWDEQYF.

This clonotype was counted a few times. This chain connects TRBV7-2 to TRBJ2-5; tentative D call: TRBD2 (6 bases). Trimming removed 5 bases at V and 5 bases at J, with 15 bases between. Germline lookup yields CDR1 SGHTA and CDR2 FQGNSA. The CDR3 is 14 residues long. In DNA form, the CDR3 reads TGTGCCAGCAGCCCCCGGGTGGCGGGGGAGACCCAGTACTTC. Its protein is CASSPRVAGETQYF.

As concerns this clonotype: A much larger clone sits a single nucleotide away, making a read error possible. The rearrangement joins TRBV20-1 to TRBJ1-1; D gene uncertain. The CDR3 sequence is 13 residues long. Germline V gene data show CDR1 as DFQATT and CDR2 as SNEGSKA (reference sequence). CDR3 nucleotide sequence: TGCAGTGCTAGAAGGGCTACCTCCACTGAAGCTTTATTT. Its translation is CSARRATSTEALF.

Here the CDR3 DNA reads TGTGCCAGCAGCATCCTAGGGGCGGGGATTAAAGAGACCCAGTACTTC. It codes for CASSILGAGIKETQYF. The J gene is TRBJ2-5, the V gene TRBV11-2; weak D call: TRBD2 (6 bases). The V end was cut by 5 bases, the J end by 3 bases, with 19 bases between. The CDR3 is 16 residues long. From germline, CDR1 is SGHAT and CDR2 FQNNGV.

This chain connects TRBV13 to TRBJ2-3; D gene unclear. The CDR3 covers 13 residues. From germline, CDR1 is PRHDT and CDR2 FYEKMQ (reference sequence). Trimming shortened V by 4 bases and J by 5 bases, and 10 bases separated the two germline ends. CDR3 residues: CASSSPGQDTQYF. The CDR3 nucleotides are TGTGCCAGCAGCTCCCCGGGCCAAGATACGCAGTATTTT. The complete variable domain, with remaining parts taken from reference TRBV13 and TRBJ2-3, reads AAGVIQSPRHLIKEKRETATLKCYPIPRHDTVYWYQQGPGQDPQFLISFYEKMQSDKGSIPDRFSAQQFSDYHSELNMSSLELGDSALYFCASSSPGQDTQYFGPGTRLTVL.

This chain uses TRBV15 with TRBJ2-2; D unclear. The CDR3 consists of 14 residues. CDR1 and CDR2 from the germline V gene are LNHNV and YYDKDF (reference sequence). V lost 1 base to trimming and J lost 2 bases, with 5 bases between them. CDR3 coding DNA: TGTGCCACCAGCAGAGTCGTTAACACCGGGGAGCTGTTTTTT. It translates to CATSRVVNTGELFF.

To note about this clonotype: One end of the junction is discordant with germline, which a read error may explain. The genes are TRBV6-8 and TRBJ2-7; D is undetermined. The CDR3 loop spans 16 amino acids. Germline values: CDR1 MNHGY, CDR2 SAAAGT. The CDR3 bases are TGTTCCAGCAGGCGTAACTCCAGGCCTCTCCGACGCGAGCAGTCCTTC. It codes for CSSRRNSRPLRREQSF.

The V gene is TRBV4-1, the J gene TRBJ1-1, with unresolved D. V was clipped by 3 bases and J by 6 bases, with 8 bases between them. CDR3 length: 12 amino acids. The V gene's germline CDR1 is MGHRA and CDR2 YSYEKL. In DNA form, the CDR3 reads TGCGCCAGCAGCCACCCTGGATCTGAAGCTTTCTTT. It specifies CASSHPGSEAFF.

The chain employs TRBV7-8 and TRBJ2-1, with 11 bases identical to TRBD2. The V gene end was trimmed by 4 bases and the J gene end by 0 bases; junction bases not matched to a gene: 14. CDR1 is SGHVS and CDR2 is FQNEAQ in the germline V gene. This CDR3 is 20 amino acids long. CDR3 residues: CASSSPGTSGPTRSYNEQFF. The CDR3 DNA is TGTGCCAGCAGCTCACCCGGGACTAGCGGACCAACTCGCTCCTACAATGAGCAGTTCTTC.

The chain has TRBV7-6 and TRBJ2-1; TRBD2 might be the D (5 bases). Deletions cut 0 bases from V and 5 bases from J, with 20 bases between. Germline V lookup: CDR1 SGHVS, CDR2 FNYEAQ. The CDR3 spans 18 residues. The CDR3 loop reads CASSLAPYRVGSNNEQFF. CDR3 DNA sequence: TGTGCCAGCAGCTTAGCCCCCTACCGGGTAGGGAGTAACAATGAGCAGTTCTTC.

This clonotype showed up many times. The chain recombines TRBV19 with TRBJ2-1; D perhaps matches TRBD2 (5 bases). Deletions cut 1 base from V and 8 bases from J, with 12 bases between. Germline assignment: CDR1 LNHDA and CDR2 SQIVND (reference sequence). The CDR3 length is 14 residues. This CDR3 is CASSIVAAGDEQFF. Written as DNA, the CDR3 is TGTGCCAGTAGTATAGTGGCCGCGGGCGATGAGCAGTTCTTC.

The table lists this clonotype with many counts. CDR3 nucleotide sequence: TGTGCCAGCAGCTTAGCGTTTACAGGGGGGTGGACATATGAAGCTTTCTTT. Its protein product is CASSLAFTGGWTYEAFF. The J gene is TRBJ1-1, the V gene TRBV7-8, with 8 bases identical to TRBD1. Germline loops: CDR1 SGHVS, CDR2 FQNEAQ. The CDR3 runs to 17 residues. The V gene end was trimmed by 0 bases and the J gene end by 7 bases; junction bases not matched to a gene: 13.

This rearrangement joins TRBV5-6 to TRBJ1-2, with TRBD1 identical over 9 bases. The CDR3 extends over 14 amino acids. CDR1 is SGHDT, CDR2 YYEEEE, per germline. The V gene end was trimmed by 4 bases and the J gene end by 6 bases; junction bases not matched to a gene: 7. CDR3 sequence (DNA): TGTGCCAGCAGCAGGGACAGGGCGGGTGATGGCTACACCTTC. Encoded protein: CASSRDRAGDGYTF.

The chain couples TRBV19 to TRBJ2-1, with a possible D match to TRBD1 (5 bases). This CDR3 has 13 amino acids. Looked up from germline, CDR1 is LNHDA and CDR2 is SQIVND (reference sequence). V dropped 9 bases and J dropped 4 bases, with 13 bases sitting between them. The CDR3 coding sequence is TGTGCCAGCGGACACACTCCATACAATGAGCAGTTCTTC. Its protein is CASGHTPYNEQFF. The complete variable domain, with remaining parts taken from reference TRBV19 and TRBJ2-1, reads DGGITQSPKYLFRKEGQNVTLSCEQNLNHDAMYWYRQDPGQGLRLIYYSQIVNDFQKGDIAEGYSVSREKKESFPLTVTSAQKNPTAFYLCASGHTPYNEQFFGPGTRLTVL.